A single sample gave rise to the 6 T cell receptor beta chains below, sequenced in a study of T cells in Graves' hyperthyroidism and ophthalmopathy. The TCR beta CDR3 regions underwent amplification using RNA transcripts as the source. The HTBI primer set served for first-round RT-PCR of the TCR CDR3. TCRdb reprocessed the multiplex PCR reads with MiXCR, giving one entry per CDR3 protein. The repertoire includes 550,000 to 650,000 distinct CDR3 sequences, approximately 14% of them detected once, and approximately 14% sits in the top ten. Material: blood. The receptor set was obtained from a woman in her thirties or forties with Graves' hyperthyroidism.

This clonotype was counted only a few times. The genes are TRBV4-2 and TRBJ2-3; no clear D gene. The CDR3 runs 16 residues. V gave up 0 bases and J gave up 0 bases, with 10 bases separating them. CDR1 is LGHNA, CDR2 YNFKEQ, per germline. CDR3 sequence reads: CASSQDRDISTDTQYF. The CDR3 DNA reads as TGTGCCAGCAGCCAAGATCGAGACATCAGCACAGATACGCAGTATTTT.

The V call is TRBV6-6, the J call TRBJ2-1; D is possibly TRBD2 (6 bases). This CDR3 contains 14 residues. CDR1 is MNHNY and CDR2 is SVGAGI in the germline V gene (reference sequence). Deletions cut 2 bases from V and 8 bases from J, with 13 bases between. CDR3 nucleotides: TGTGCCAGCAGTTACGTCGGGAGAGGGGATGAGCAGTTCTTC. Amino acid sequence: CASSYVGRGDEQFF.

This clonotype was recorded many times. This chain connects TRBV28 to TRBJ1-1, with TRBD1 as a possible D gene (6 bases). V was shortened by 4 bases and J by 1 base, with 13 bases between the two germline ends. The CDR3 consists of 15 residues. Germline CDR1 MDHEN, CDR2 SYDVKM. The CDR3 DNA is TGTGCCAGCAGTTCAGCCGGGGGCGGGAACACTGAAGCTTTCTTT. Its translation is CASSSAGGGNTEAFF.

This clonotype has at least ten counts. The chain couples TRBV12-3 or TRBV12-4 to TRBJ2-4; perhaps D is TRBD1 or TRBD2 (5 bases each). Trimming pared 3 bases from V and 6 bases from J, leaving 9 bases between. The length of the CDR3 is 13 residues. CDR3 coding DNA: TGTGCCAGCAGTTTCGAGGGGCGAAACATTCAGTACTTC. It translates to CASSFEGRNIQYF.

In its sample, this clonotype was seen many times. This rearrangement joins TRBV30 to TRBJ2-3, with D hard to call. The CDR3 spans 13 residues. Germline CDR1 is GTSNPN and CDR2 is SVGIG (reference sequence). V lost 2 bases to trimming and J lost 1 base, with 7 bases between them. CDR3 sequence (DNA): TGTGCCTGGAGTCTACGGCGCACAGATACGCAGTATTTT. This codes for CAWSLRRTDTQYF.

In this sample, this clonotype turned up many times. V is TRBV20-1 and J is TRBJ2-5; 7 nucleotides agree with TRBD2. V shed 6 bases, J shed 4 bases, and the junction held 11 bases outside the gene matches. Germline loops: CDR1 DFQATT, CDR2 SNEGSKA (reference sequence). The CDR3 has 14 amino acids. The CDR3, as DNA: TGCAGTGCAAGGGGAGGGAGCGGGGCAGAGACCCAGTACTTC. Residues: CSARGGSGAETQYF.